The rows below give T cell receptor beta chains drawn from one sample of a study of T cell responses to AZD1222 COVID-19 vaccine. The data were produced by immunoSEQ multiplex PCR, yet TCRdb's version contains in-frame clones alone and is incomplete. The sample includes about 74,000 clones, 70% to 90% of them seen just once. Sequenced material: peripheral blood, taken on day 0 of AZD1222 vaccination. These receptors were obtained from an adult in good health. CDR3s include the opening cysteine and the closing phenylalanine or tryptophan. The order of the fields is D gene, V gene, clone size, J gene, CDR3 protein, CDR3 DNA. The D gene is left open where the match is weak. The size of a clone is reported for some rows only, either as once, few or many, or as a class for expanded clones.

D: NA; V: TRBV6-4; size: NA; J: TRBJ1-6; CDR3: CASSALGANSPLHF; DNA: TGTGCCAGCAGTGCTCTGGGGGCGAATTCACCCCTCCACTTT
D: NA; V: TRBV5-1; size: NA; J: TRBJ2-7; CDR3: CASSLEVGGDEQYF; DNA: TGCGCCAGCAGCTTGGAGGTTGGGGGTGACGAGCAGTACTTC
D: TRBD1; V: TRBV5-1; size: once; J: TRBJ1-2; CDR3: CASSYSVGTAMSGYTF; DNA: TGCGCCAGCAGCTACAGTGTGGGGACAGCAATGTCGGGCTACACCTTC
D: TRBD1; V: TRBV6-5; size: NA; J: TRBJ1-1; CDR3: CASSIIQGEDTEAFF; DNA: TGTGCCAGCAGTATTATCCAGGGGGAGGACACTGAAGCTTTCTTT
D: NA; V: TRBV6-1; size: NA; J: TRBJ1-1; CDR3: CASSEMSGGRTEAFF; DNA: TGTGCCAGCAGTGAAATGTCGGGGGGCAGGACTGAAGCTTTCTTT
D: TRBD1; V: TRBV27; size: NA; J: TRBJ1-5; CDR3: CASSLRQGRNQPQHF; DNA: TGTGCCAGCAGTCTCCGACAGGGGAGGAATCAGCCCCAGCATTTT
D: NA; V: TRBV27; size: NA; J: TRBJ1-1; CDR3: CASSDGQFSSNTEAFF; DNA: TGTGCCAGCAGCGATGGACAGTTCTCTTCGAACACTGAAGCTTTCTTT
D: NA; V: TRBV10-2; size: NA; J: TRBJ1-2; CDR3: CASSWDKVSRGYTF; DNA: TGCGCCAGCAGTTGGGACAAAGTATCCCGGGGCTACACCTTC
D: NA; V: TRBV28; size: few; J: TRBJ1-2; CDR3: CASSSVLGGYTF; DNA: TGTGCCAGCAGCTCGGTTCTAGGAGGCTACACCTTC
D: NA; V: TRBV27; size: NA; J: TRBJ2-1; CDR3: CASSLLALDHNEQFF; DNA: TGTGCCAGCAGTTTATTGGCACTAGACCACAATGAGCAGTTCTTC
D: NA; V: TRBV7-2; size: NA; J: TRBJ1-3; CDR3: CASSPGLTSGNTIYF; DNA: TGTGCCAGCAGCCCCGGTCTTACCTCTGGAAACACCATATATTTT
D: NA; V: TRBV28; size: NA; J: TRBJ2-1; CDR3: CASSSTRDHYNEQFF; DNA: TGTGCCAGCAGTTCTACAAGGGACCACTACAATGAGCAGTTCTTC
D: TRBD2; V: TRBV19; size: NA; J: TRBJ2-1; CDR3: CASRRGLAGTGNEQFF; DNA: TGTGCCAGTAGGCGGGGACTAGCGGGGACGGGGAATGAGCAGTTCTTC
D: NA; V: TRBV27; size: once; J: TRBJ2-6; CDR3: CASSLPGNGANVLTF; DNA: TGTGCCAGCAGTCTCCCAGGGAACGGGGCCAACGTCCTGACTTTC
D: NA; V: TRBV7-2; size: NA; J: TRBJ2-3; CDR3: CASSFGGGTRGDTQYF; DNA: TGTGCCAGCAGCTTTGGGGGCGGGACGAGGGGAGATACGCAGTATTTT
D: NA; V: TRBV30; size: NA; J: TRBJ1-5; CDR3: CAWSVRGTGNQPQHF; DNA: TGTGCCTGGAGTGTACGGGGGACCGGCAATCAGCCCCAGCATTTT
D: NA; V: TRBV2; size: medium-sized; J: TRBJ1-1; CDR3: CASAPATGRDTEAFF; DNA: TGTGCCAGCGCCCCCGCTACGGGGAGGGACACTGAAGCTTTCTTT
D: NA; V: TRBV7-9; size: medium-sized; J: TRBJ1-1; CDR3: CASSPPGHEAFF; DNA: TGTGCCAGCAGCCCCCCGGGCCATGAAGCTTTCTTT
D: NA; V: TRBV11-2; size: NA; J: TRBJ1-5; CDR3: CASSFGRNQPQHF; DNA: TGTGCCAGCAGCTTTGGCCGGAATCAGCCCCAGCATTTT
D: TRBD2; V: TRBV14; size: NA; J: TRBJ2-7; CDR3: CASSQPRASGSSYEQYF; DNA: TGTGCCAGCAGCCAACCCCGAGCTAGCGGTTCGTCCTACGAGCAGTACTTC
D: TRBD2; V: TRBV3-1/TRBV3-2; size: NA; J: TRBJ2-1; CDR3: CASRTSGNNEQFF; DNA: TGTGCCAGCCGGACTAGCGGTAACAATGAGCAGTTCTTC
D: NA; V: TRBV4-3; size: NA; J: TRBJ1-3; CDR3: CASSQDQRAGGAAGNTIYF; DNA: TGCGCCAGCAGCCAAGATCAAAGAGCAGGTGGTGCCGCGGGAAACACCATATATTTT
D: NA; V: TRBV20-1; size: NA; J: TRBJ2-1; CDR3: CSARDYEQFF; DNA: TGCAGTGCTAGGGACTATGAGCAGTTCTTC
D: NA; V: TRBV7-9; size: NA; J: TRBJ2-7; CDR3: CASRGTGSREQYF; DNA: TGTGCCAGCAGGGGCACAGGGTCGCGTGAGCAGTACTTC
D: NA; V: TRBV19; size: few; J: TRBJ1-1; CDR3: CASSYRQSNTEAFF; DNA: TGTGCCAGTAGTTATCGACAGTCAAACACTGAAGCTTTCTTT
D: TRBD1; V: TRBV11-1; size: NA; J: TRBJ2-7; CDR3: CASSLSPTGTYEQYF; DNA: TGTGCCAGCAGCTTATCCCCGACAGGGACCTACGAGCAGTACTTC
D: NA; V: TRBV30; size: NA; J: TRBJ2-3; CDR3: CAWSDWRDTQYF; DNA: TGTGCCTGGAGTGATTGGCGAGATACGCAGTATTTT
D: NA; V: TRBV20-1; size: NA; J: TRBJ2-7; CDR3: CSARAREQYF; DNA: TGCAGTGCTAGAGCGCGCGAGCAGTACTTC
D: NA; V: TRBV28; size: NA; J: TRBJ2-1; CDR3: CASSFRELYNEQFF; DNA: TGTGCCAGCAGTTTCCGGGAGCTTTACAATGAGCAGTTCTTC
D: TRBD1; V: TRBV7-9; size: NA; J: TRBJ2-7; CDR3: CASSLDSDREYF; DNA: TGTGCCAGCAGCTTAGATTCGGACAGGGAGTACTTC
D: NA; V: TRBV3-1/TRBV3-2; size: NA; J: TRBJ1-1; CDR3: CASSQAVWAEAFF; DNA: TGTGCCAGCAGCCAAGCGGTTTGGGCTGAAGCTTTCTTT
D: TRBD1; V: TRBV28; size: NA; J: TRBJ1-5; CDR3: CASSLLYRGQPQHF; DNA: TGTGCCAGCAGTTTACTCTACAGGGGACAGCCCCAGCATTTT
D: NA; V: TRBV6-6; size: once; J: TRBJ1-4; CDR3: CASSYSRGFNEKLFF; DNA: TGTGCCAGCAGTTACTCGAGGGGATTTAATGAAAAACTGTTTTTT
D: TRBD2; V: TRBV4-2; size: NA; J: TRBJ2-1; CDR3: CASTPKAGAGEQFF; DNA: TGTGCCAGCACCCCGAAAGCGGGAGCGGGTGAGCAGTTCTTC
D: TRBD1; V: TRBV27; size: NA; J: TRBJ1-6; CDR3: CASSLGRGLFLSPLHF; DNA: TGTGCCAGCAGTTTGGGCAGGGGGCTTTTTCTCTCACCCCTCCACTTT
D: NA; V: TRBV7-2; size: NA; J: TRBJ2-7; CDR3: CASSFGGAYEQYF; DNA: TGTGCCAGCAGCTTCGGAGGGGCCTACGAGCAGTACTTC
D: TRBD1; V: TRBV19; size: NA; J: TRBJ2-7; CDR3: CATAPGQGKDEQYF; DNA: TGTGCCACAGCTCCGGGACAGGGGAAGGACGAGCAGTACTTC
D: NA; V: TRBV19; size: NA; J: TRBJ1-4; CDR3: CASTVRSTNEKLFF; DNA: TGTGCCAGTACCGTTAGATCAACTAATGAAAAACTGTTTTTT
D: NA; V: TRBV12-3/TRBV12-4; size: NA; J: TRBJ1-3; CDR3: CASSRAGNTIYF; DNA: TGTGCCAGCAGTAGAGCCGGAAACACCATATATTTT
D: TRBD2; V: TRBV14; size: NA; J: TRBJ2-7; CDR3: CASSQELAESYEQYF; DNA: TGTGCCAGCAGCCAGGAACTAGCGGAATCCTACGAGCAGTACTTC
D: TRBD1; V: TRBV28; size: once; J: TRBJ2-3; CDR3: CASKTPGQTIASTDTQYF; DNA: TGTGCCAGCAAGACTCCGGGACAGACAATCGCTAGCACAGATACGCAGTATTTT
D: NA; V: TRBV6-5; size: NA; J: TRBJ1-4; CDR3: CASGEGATNEKLFF; DNA: TGTGCCAGCGGGGAGGGTGCAACTAATGAAAAACTGTTTTTT
D: TRBD1; V: TRBV4-1; size: once; J: TRBJ2-7; CDR3: CASSQGDRVGKEQYF; DNA: TGCGCCAGCAGCCAAGGGGACAGGGTGGGGAAGGAGCAGTACTTC
D: TRBD2; V: TRBV9; size: NA; J: TRBJ2-7; CDR3: CASSPSGTYEQYF; DNA: TGTGCCAGCAGTCCTAGCGGGACCTACGAGCAGTACTTC
D: NA; V: TRBV6-5; size: NA; J: TRBJ1-3; CDR3: CASRRGTTGNTIYF; DNA: TGTGCCAGCAGGCGGGGAACGACTGGAAACACCATATATTTT
D: NA; V: TRBV28; size: NA; J: TRBJ1-1; CDR3: CASSFIGGQNTEAFF; DNA: TGTGCCAGCAGTTTCATTGGCGGGCAGAACACTGAAGCTTTCTTT
D: TRBD1; V: TRBV14; size: NA; J: TRBJ1-2; CDR3: CASSQDRGRGYTF; DNA: TGTGCCAGCAGCCAAGACAGGGGGCGAGGCTACACCTTC
D: TRBD2; V: TRBV15; size: NA; J: TRBJ2-1; CDR3: CATSTFPGLADGSYNEQFF; DNA: TGTGCCACCAGCACTTTCCCGGGACTAGCGGATGGCTCCTACAATGAGCAGTTCTTC
D: NA; V: TRBV15; size: NA; J: TRBJ2-3; CDR3: CATSRDTLPNTDTQYF; DNA: TGTGCCACCAGCAGAGACACCTTACCGAACACAGATACGCAGTATTTT
D: NA; V: TRBV6-5; size: NA; J: TRBJ1-5; CDR3: CASSTSGQVKQPQHF; DNA: TGTGCCAGCAGTACCTCTGGACAAGTAAAACAGCCCCAGCATTTT